This T cell receptor beta chain derives from a study of regulatory T cells in long-lasting Graves disease. Note on this clonotype: The antigen remains undetermined.

As to time point: persistent/refractory GD, antithyroid drugs over 5 years with positive TRAb. TCR sequences were obtained from RNA taken from PBMCs. Study observations and caveats: More public clonotypes were shared by persistent patients (about 2,700) than by new patients (about 970).

Building the TCR beta libraries relied on iRepertoire HTBI primers, and CDR3 regions underwent Arm-PCR. MiXCR, run by TCRdb on the multiplex PCR reads, gives a single entry per CDR3 protein. There are approximately 440,000 distinct CDR3 sequences in the sample; roughly a quarter occur only once, and approximately 26% lies in the top ten. The sequence derives from a female donor with Graves disease. This sample comprised peripheral blood mononuclear cells (PBMCs), obtained when the disease was refractory, from a patient treated with antithyroid drugs.

CDR3 region: CAISERAGNQPQHF. The CDR3 DNA sequence: TGTGCCATCAGTGAGAGGGCAGGGAACCAGCCCCAGCATTTT. The genes are TRBV10-3 and TRBJ1-5, with a tentative D call TRBD1 (5 bases). Germline lookup yields CDR1 ENHRY and CDR2 SYGVKD. V was trimmed by 2 bases and J by 7 bases, leaving 12 bases between them. This CDR3 is 14 amino acids long.